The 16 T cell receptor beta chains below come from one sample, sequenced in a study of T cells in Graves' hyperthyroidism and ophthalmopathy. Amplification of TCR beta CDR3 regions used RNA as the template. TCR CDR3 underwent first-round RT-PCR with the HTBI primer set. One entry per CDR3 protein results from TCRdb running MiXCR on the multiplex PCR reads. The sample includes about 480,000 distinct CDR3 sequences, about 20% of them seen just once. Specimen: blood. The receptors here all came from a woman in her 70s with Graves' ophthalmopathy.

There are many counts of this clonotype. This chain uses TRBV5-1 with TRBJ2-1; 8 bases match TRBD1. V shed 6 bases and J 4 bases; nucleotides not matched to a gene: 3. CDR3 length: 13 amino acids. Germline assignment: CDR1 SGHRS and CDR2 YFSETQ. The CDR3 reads CASNRDRYNEQFF. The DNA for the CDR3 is TGCGCCAGCAACCGGGACAGGTACAATGAGCAGTTCTTC.

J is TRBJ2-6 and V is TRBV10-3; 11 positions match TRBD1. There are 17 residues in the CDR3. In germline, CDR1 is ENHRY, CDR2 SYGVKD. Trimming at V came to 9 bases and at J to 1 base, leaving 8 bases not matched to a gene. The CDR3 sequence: CAIPSDRGLSGANVLTF. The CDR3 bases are TGTGCCATACCTTCGGACAGGGGGCTATCTGGGGCCAACGTCCTGACTTTC.

As DNA, the CDR3 is TGTGCCAGCAGTTACTCGGCCTCCTCCCATGCCTACGAGCAGTACTTC. Translated, it gives CASSYSASSHAYEQYF. The chain recombines TRBV6-5 with TRBJ2-7; D uncertain. Trimming pared 0 bases from V and 2 bases from J, leaving 14 bases between. The germline gives CDR1 MNHEY, CDR2 SVGAGI. The CDR3 totals 16 residues.

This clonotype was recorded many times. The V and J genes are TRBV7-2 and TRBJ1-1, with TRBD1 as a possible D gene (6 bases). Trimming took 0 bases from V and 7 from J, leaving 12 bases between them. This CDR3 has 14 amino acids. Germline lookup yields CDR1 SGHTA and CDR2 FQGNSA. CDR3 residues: CASSLAWGDNEAFF. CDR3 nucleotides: TGTGCCAGCAGCTTAGCGTGGGGGGACAATGAAGCTTTCTTT.

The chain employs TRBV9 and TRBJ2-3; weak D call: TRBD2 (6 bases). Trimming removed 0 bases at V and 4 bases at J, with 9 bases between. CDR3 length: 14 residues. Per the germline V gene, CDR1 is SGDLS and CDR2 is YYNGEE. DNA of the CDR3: TGTGCCAGCAGCGTAGGCGGGACCGCAGATACGCAGTATTTT. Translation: CASSVGGTADTQYF.

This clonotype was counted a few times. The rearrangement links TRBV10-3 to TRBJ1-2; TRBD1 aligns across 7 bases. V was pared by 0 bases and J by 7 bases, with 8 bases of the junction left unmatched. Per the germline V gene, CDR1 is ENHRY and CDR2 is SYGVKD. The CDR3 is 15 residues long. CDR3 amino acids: CAISESTQGVAGYTF. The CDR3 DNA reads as TGTGCCATCAGTGAGTCGACTCAGGGGGTGGCTGGCTACACCTTC.

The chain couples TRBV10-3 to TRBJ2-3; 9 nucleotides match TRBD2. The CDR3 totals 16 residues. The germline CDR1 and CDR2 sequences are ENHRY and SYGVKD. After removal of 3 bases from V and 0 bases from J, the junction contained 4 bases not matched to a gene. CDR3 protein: CAISDASGTSTDTQYF. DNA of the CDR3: TGTGCCATCAGTGACGCTAGCGGGACCAGCACAGATACGCAGTATTTT.

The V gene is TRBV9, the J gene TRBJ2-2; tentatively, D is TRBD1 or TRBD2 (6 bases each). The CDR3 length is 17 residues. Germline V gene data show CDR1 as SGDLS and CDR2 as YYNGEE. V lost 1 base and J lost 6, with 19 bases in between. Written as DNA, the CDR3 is TGTGCCAGCAGCGTATTAGGAGGGGGAGGCCCATCCGGGGAGCTGTTTTTT. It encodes CASSVLGGGGPSGELFF.

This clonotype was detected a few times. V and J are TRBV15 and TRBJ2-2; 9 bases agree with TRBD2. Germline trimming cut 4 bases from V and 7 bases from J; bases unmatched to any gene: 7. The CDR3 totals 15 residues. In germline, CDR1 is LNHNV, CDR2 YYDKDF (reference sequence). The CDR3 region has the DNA TGTGCCACCAGCACCGGACTAGCGAGATACGGGGAGCTGTTTTTT. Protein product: CATSTGLARYGELFF.

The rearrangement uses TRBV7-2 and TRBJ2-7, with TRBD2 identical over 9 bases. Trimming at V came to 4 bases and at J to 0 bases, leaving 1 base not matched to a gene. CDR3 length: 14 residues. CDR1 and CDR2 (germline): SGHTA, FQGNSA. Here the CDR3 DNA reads TGTGCCAGCAGCTCTAGCGGGACCTCCTACGAGCAGTACTTC. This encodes CASSSSGTSYEQYF.

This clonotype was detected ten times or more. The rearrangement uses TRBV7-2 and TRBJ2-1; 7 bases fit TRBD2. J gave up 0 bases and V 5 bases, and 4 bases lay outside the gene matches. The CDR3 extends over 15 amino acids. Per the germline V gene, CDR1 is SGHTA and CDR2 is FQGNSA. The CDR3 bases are TGTGCCAGCAGCCGCGGGACTATCTCCTACAATGAGCAGTTCTTC. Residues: CASSRGTISYNEQFF.

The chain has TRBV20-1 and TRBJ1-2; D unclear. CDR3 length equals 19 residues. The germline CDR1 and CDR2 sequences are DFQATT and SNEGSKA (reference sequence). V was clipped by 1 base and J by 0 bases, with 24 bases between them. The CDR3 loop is CSARVGDVSIVLANYGYTF. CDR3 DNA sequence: TGCAGTGCTAGAGTTGGTGACGTGTCAATAGTCCTAGCTAACTATGGCTACACCTTC.

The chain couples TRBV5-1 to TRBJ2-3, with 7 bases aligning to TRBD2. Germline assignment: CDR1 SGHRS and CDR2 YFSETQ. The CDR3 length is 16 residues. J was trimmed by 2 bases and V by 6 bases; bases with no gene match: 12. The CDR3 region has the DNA TGCGCCAGCACGGTATGGGCTAGCGGAAACACAGATACGCAGTATTTT. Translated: CASTVWASGNTDTQYF.

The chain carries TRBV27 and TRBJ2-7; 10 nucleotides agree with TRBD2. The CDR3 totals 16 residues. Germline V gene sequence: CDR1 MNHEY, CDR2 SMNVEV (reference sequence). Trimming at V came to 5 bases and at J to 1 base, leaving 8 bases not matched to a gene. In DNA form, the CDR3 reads TGTGCCAGCAGTCCGTTATTAGCGGGAGGTTCCTACGAGCAGTACTTC. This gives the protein CASSPLLAGGSYEQYF.

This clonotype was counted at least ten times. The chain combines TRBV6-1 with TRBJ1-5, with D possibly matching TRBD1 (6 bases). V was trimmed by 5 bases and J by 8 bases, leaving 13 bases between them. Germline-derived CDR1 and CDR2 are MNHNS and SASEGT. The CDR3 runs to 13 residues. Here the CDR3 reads CASSLRGLEPQHF. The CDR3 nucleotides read TGTGCCAGCAGTCTCAGGGGTTTGGAGCCCCAGCATTTT.

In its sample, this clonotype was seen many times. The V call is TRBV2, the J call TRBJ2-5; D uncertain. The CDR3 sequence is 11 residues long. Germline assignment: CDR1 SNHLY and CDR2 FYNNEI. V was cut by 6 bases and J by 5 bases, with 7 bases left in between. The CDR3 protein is CASSARETQYF. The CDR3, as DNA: TGTGCCAGCAGCGCCAGGGAGACCCAGTACTTC.